The 31 T cell receptor beta chains reported below all come from one sample, sequenced in a study of blood T cell repertoires in COVID-19. Repertoires were generated with immunoSEQ multiplex PCR, while TCRdb's copy carries only in-frame clones and drops some. The sample includes about 26,000 clones, over 70% of them seen just once. Sequencing was done on a sample of peripheral blood. The source of these receptors is a man aged 50-60 years with active or convalescent COVID-19.

This clone was seen only a few times. The chain links TRBV4-1 to TRBJ1-4, with 9 nucleotides matching TRBD1. V was clipped by 4 bases and J by 8 bases; unmatched bases: 8. The CDR3 covers 15 residues. CDR1 and CDR2 (germline): MGHRA, YSYEKL. CDR3 amino acids: CASSLGDRGLEKLFF. As DNA, the CDR3 is TGCGCCAGCAGCCTGGGAGACAGGGGGTTGGAAAAACTGTTTTTT.

The chain uses TRBV9 and TRBJ1-2, with 7 bases matching TRBD1. CDR3 length equals 15 residues. J was trimmed by 8 bases and V by 2 bases; bases with no gene match: 12. Germline-derived CDR1 and CDR2 are SGDLS and YYNGEE. CDR3 nucleotide sequence: TGTGCCAGCAGCGTGGCCGGGACAGAGGCAGGAGGCTACACCTTC. Translated: CASSVAGTEAGGYTF.

The V gene is TRBV7-2, the J gene TRBJ1-2; TRBD1 aligns across 8 bases. The CDR3 has 16 residues. In germline, CDR1 is SGHTA, CDR2 FQGNSA. The V gene end was trimmed by 4 bases and the J gene end by 2 bases; junction bases not matched to a gene: 9. CDR3: CASSSYDRGQNYGYTF. CDR3 coding DNA: TGTGCCAGCAGCTCCTACGACAGGGGCCAAAACTATGGCTACACCTTC.

The chain combines TRBV19 with TRBJ2-3; D uncertain. The germline CDR1 and CDR2 sequences are LNHDA and SQIVND (reference sequence). V lost 3 bases and J lost 2, with 9 bases in between. The CDR3 sequence is 14 residues long. CDR3 nucleotides: TGTGCCAGTAGTATCACTCGCCTCACAGATACGCAGTATTTT. This encodes CASSITRLTDTQYF.

This clone showed up just once. The J gene is TRBJ2-1, the V gene TRBV6-1, with TRBD1 matching 8 bases. Germline CDR1 is MNHNS and CDR2 is SASEGT. This CDR3 is built from 17 residues. V was clipped by 2 bases and J by 1 base; unmatched bases: 7. The CDR3 nucleotides are TGTGCCAGCAGTGAACGGGACAGGCCATTTTCCTACAATGAGCAGTTCTTC. This codes for CASSERDRPFSYNEQFF.

The CDR3 reads CASSQEASGGGNEQFF. The DNA for the CDR3 is TGCGCCAGCAGCCAAGAGGCTAGCGGGGGGGGCAATGAGCAGTTCTTC. The V call is TRBV4-1, the J call TRBJ2-1; 12 bases line up with TRBD2. The J segment lost 6 bases and the V segment lost 0 bases, leaving 3 bases of the junction unmatched. The CDR3 covers 16 residues. CDR1 and CDR2 (germline): MGHRA, YSYEKL.

The chain carries TRBV19 and TRBJ1-5; no clear D. The CDR3 is 13 amino acids. The germline V gene encodes CDR1 LNHDA and CDR2 SQIVND (reference sequence). Trimming removed 0 bases from V and 5 bases from J, with 5 bases in between. CDR3 loop: CASSIESDQPQHF. The CDR3 DNA reads as TGTGCCAGTAGTATAGAGAGCGATCAGCCCCAGCATTTT.

This clone showed up just once. This rearrangement joins TRBV15 to TRBJ1-1; 7 nucleotides agree with TRBD1. This CDR3 comprises 14 residues. V dropped 8 bases and J dropped 4; count of bases not matched to a gene: 10. The germline CDR1 and CDR2 sequences are LNHNV and YYDKDF (reference sequence). DNA for the CDR3: TGTGCCACCGCAACAGGGGAGAGAGGCACTGAAGCTTTCTTT. It yields the protein CATATGERGTEAFF.

The chain links TRBV15 to TRBJ2-5, with 9 bases aligning to TRBD1. CDR3 length equals 15 residues. Germline loops: CDR1 LNHNV, CDR2 YYDKDF (reference sequence). V trimming: 3 bases; J trimming: 2 bases; junction bases outside the gene matches: 4. The CDR3 DNA follows: TGTGCCACCAGCAGGGACAGGGGCCTGCAAGAGACCCAGTACTTC. Its translation is CATSRDRGLQETQYF.

V gene TRBV7-9 combines with J gene TRBJ1-4; D possibly corresponds to TRBD1 (5 bases). The V gene lost 5 bases and the J gene lost 5 bases, with 9 bases spanning the gap. Germline V gene lookup returns CDR1 SEHNR and CDR2 FQNEAQ (reference sequence). The CDR3 totals 13 residues. The CDR3 DNA sequence: TGTGCCAGCAGCCCACAGGAAAATGAAAAACTGTTTTTT. This codes for CASSPQENEKLFF.

This clone was detected once. V gene TRBV6-5 combines with J gene TRBJ2-1; 12 positions agree with TRBD2. Losses at the gene ends were 2 bases for V and 12 bases for J; bases not matched to a gene: 8. The germline CDR1 and CDR2 sequences are MNHEY and SVGAGI. This CDR3 comprises 15 residues. CDR3 protein: CASSYRGLAGPGQFF. The CDR3 DNA follows: TGTGCCAGCAGTTACCGCGGACTAGCGGGGCCTGGGCAGTTCTTC.

This rearrangement joins TRBV5-1 to TRBJ1-2; a possible D gene is TRBD1 (5 bases). CDR3 length: 14 amino acids. V dropped 0 bases and J dropped 4 bases, with 10 bases sitting between them. The V gene's germline CDR1 is SGHRS and CDR2 YFSETQ. For the CDR3, the DNA is TGCGCCAGCAGCTTGGACCAGGGAACCTATGGCTACACCTTC. This sequence encodes CASSLDQGTYGYTF.

The chain is built from TRBV24-1 and TRBJ2-5, with no clear D. The CDR3 runs to 14 residues. Germline CDR1 is KGHDR and CDR2 is SFDVKD. Between the trimmed V and J ends, which lost 3 bases and 7 bases, there was a span of 14 bases. The DNA of the CDR3 is TGTGCCACCAGTGATCCTAGAGTGCGTGGGACCCAGTACTTC. The encoded protein is CATSDPRVRGTQYF.

The genes are TRBV4-2 and TRBJ2-2; a possible D gene is TRBD1 (8 bases). The CDR3 runs to 17 residues. Germline CDR1 reads LGHNA; CDR2 reads YNFKEQ. The ends were cut back, 0 bases at V and 1 base at J, with 12 bases in the middle. The CDR3 loop reads CASSQEGGTGNTGELFF. CDR3 nucleotide sequence: TGTGCCAGCAGCCAAGAGGGGGGGACAGGGAACACCGGGGAGCTGTTTTTT.

The chain employs TRBV7-3 and TRBJ2-1, with D perhaps matching TRBD2 (5 bases). The length of the CDR3 is 16 residues. Germline values: CDR1 SGHTA, CDR2 FQGTGA. Trimming left V 4 bases short and J 2 bases short, with 15 bases between. Here the CDR3 reads CASSSPLDRPYNEQFF. Written as DNA, the CDR3 is TGTGCCAGCAGCTCACCACTAGATCGGCCCTACAATGAGCAGTTCTTC.

Only one count was recorded for this clone. V and J are TRBV18 and TRBJ1-3; D call uncertain. The CDR3 covers 15 residues. CDR1 and CDR2 (germline): KGHSH, LQKENI. V was shortened by 3 bases and J by 3 bases, with 12 bases between the two germline ends. This CDR3 is CASSPRGEIGNTIYF. The CDR3 DNA reads as TGTGCCAGCTCACCTAGAGGAGAAATTGGAAACACCATATATTTT.

This clone was found a few times. V gene TRBV7-9 combines with J gene TRBJ2-5, with a weak D call TRBD1 (7 bases). Per germline, CDR1 SEHNR and CDR2 FQNEAQ (reference sequence). Trimming removed 0 bases from V and 5 bases from J, with 10 bases in between. CDR3 length: 14 amino acids. The DNA for the CDR3 is TGTGCCAGCAGCTTAGCACAGGGGAGGGAGACCCAGTACTTC. It translates to CASSLAQGRETQYF. Looking up the rest from reference TRBV7-9 and TRBJ2-5 gives the full variable domain: DTGVSQNPRHKITKRGQNVTFRCDPISEHNRLYWYRQTLGQGPEFLTYFQNEAQLEKSRLLSDRFSAERPKGSFSTLEIQRTEQGDSAMYLCASSLAQGRETQYFGPGTRLLVL.

The chain carries TRBV3-1 (or the pseudogene TRBV3-2) and TRBJ2-3, with 10 bases fitting TRBD2. The J segment lost 4 bases and the V segment lost 1 base, leaving 5 bases of the junction unmatched. The CDR3 has 16 amino acids. The germline V gene encodes CDR1 LGHDT and CDR2 YNNKEL (reference sequence). The CDR3 loop reads CASSQVTGTSADTQYF. Here the CDR3 DNA reads TGTGCCAGCAGCCAAGTGACCGGGACTAGCGCAGATACGCAGTATTTT.

The J gene is TRBJ2-1, the V gene TRBV3-1 (or the pseudogene TRBV3-2), with D maybe TRBD2 (7 bases). V was cut by 4 bases and J by 8 bases, with 18 bases left in between. The V gene's germline CDR1 is LGHDT and CDR2 YNNKEL (reference sequence). The CDR3 loop spans 15 amino acids. CDR3 DNA: TGTGCCAGCAGCCCCTACGCAGGGGCGGGGGATGAGCAGTTCTTC. The encoded protein is CASSPYAGAGDEQFF.

This clone was detected only a few times. This chain uses TRBV5-1 with TRBJ2-2; TRBD2 is a possible D gene (5 bases). The CDR3 extends over 15 amino acids. Germline-derived CDR1 and CDR2 are SGHRS and YFSETQ. The germline V and J ends were trimmed by 0 bases and 2 bases, with 8 bases remaining between them. Here the CDR3 DNA reads TGCGCCAGCAGCTTGGCTCTAGCAAACACCGGGGAGCTGTTTTTT. This encodes CASSLALANTGELFF. Full variable domain (remainder filled in from reference TRBV5-1 and TRBJ2-2): KAGVTQTPRYLIKTRGQQVTLSCSPISGHRSVSWYQQTPGQGLQFLFEYFSETQRNKGNFPGRFSGRQFSNSRSEMNVSTLELGDSALYLCASSLALANTGELFFGEGSRLTVL.

The chain couples TRBV7-9 to TRBJ1-1; TRBD1 might be the D (5 bases). Trimming removed 5 bases from V and 0 bases from J, with 13 bases in between. The CDR3 runs 15 residues. Germline V lookup: CDR1 SEHNR, CDR2 FQNEAQ (reference sequence). CDR3: CASSPATALNTEAFF. Here the CDR3 DNA reads TGTGCCAGCAGCCCCGCGACAGCGTTGAACACTGAAGCTTTCTTT.

The rearrangement joins TRBV4-1 to TRBJ2-1; 7 nucleotides align to TRBD2. The length of the CDR3 is 20 residues. Germline values: CDR1 MGHRA, CDR2 YSYEKL. V lost 3 bases and J lost 6; bases outside the gene matches: 23. CDR3 in DNA: TGCGCCAGCAGCCACGAGCTCCGAGACTCCTGGGCGGGAGACTCCAATGAGCAGTTCTTC. This sequence encodes CASSHELRDSWAGDSNEQFF.

The V call is TRBV7-3, the J call TRBJ2-2, with a tentative D call TRBD1 (5 bases). V shed 1 base and J shed 4 bases, with 10 bases lying between them. The CDR3 covers 15 residues. From germline, CDR1 is SGHTA and CDR2 FQGTGA. CDR3 sequence reads: CASSLMQGGTGELFF. The CDR3 DNA reads as TGTGCCAGCAGCTTAATGCAGGGCGGCACCGGGGAGCTGTTTTTT.

The chain couples TRBV11-3 to TRBJ2-7; D is perhaps TRBD2 (5 bases). V was clipped by 2 bases and J by 2 bases, with 13 bases between them. The CDR3 has 15 amino acids. Germline V gene lookup returns CDR1 SGHNT and CDR2 YENEEA. The CDR3 protein is CASSLIEGGAYEQYF. In nucleotides, the CDR3 is TGTGCCAGCAGCTTAATCGAGGGTGGAGCCTACGAGCAGTACTTC.

The J gene is TRBJ1-6, the V gene TRBV27, with D possibly matching TRBD1 (6 bases). The germline V gene has CDR1 MNHEY and CDR2 SMNVEV (reference sequence). Trimming left V 5 bases short and J 7 bases short, with 12 bases between. The CDR3 totals 14 residues. CDR3 protein: CASSPTGLNSPLHF. The CDR3 region has the DNA TGTGCCAGCAGTCCCACAGGGCTCAATTCACCCCTCCACTTT.

The chain couples TRBV6-5 to TRBJ2-5, with D perhaps matching TRBD2 (5 bases). V was shortened by 2 bases and J by 2 bases, with 6 bases between the two germline ends. Germline CDR1 and CDR2: MNHEY and SVGAGI. The CDR3 spans 13 residues. As DNA, the CDR3 is TGTGCCAGCAGTTACCGGGGACAAGAGACCCAGTACTTC. It yields the protein CASSYRGQETQYF.

The chain employs TRBV2 and TRBJ2-7; possibly TRBD2 for D (5 bases). The CDR3 has 11 amino acids. V gave up 4 bases and J gave up 11 bases, with 12 bases separating them. Looked up from germline, CDR1 is SNHLY and CDR2 is FYNNEI. The CDR3 loop is CASSVGGREYF. The CDR3 coding sequence is TGTGCCAGCAGTGTAGGAGGTCGCGAGTACTTC.

J is TRBJ2-2 and V is TRBV5-1, with 7 bases lining up with TRBD2. This CDR3 contains 16 residues. CDR1 SGHRS and CDR2 YFSETQ come from the germline V gene. The ends lost 0 bases at V and 2 bases at J; junction bases unmatched: 4. As DNA, the CDR3 is TGCGCCAGCAGCTTGGCGCCGGGGGGAAACACCGGGGAGCTGTTTTTT. It codes for CASSLAPGGNTGELFF.

V usage is TRBV3-1 (or the pseudogene TRBV3-2) and J usage is TRBJ2-5; 11 bases agree with TRBD2. The CDR3 has 17 residues. The V segment lost 2 bases and the J segment 0 bases; nucleotides outside the gene matches: 5. Germline CDR1 reads LGHDT; CDR2 reads YNNKEL (reference sequence). CDR3: CASSQRTSGLYQETQYF. CDR3 nucleotides: TGTGCCAGCAGCCAAAGGACTAGCGGGCTGTACCAAGAGACCCAGTACTTC.

The V and J genes are TRBV11-1 and TRBJ2-1; 16 bases line up with TRBD2. The V gene's germline CDR1 is SGHAT and CDR2 FQDESV (reference sequence). V dropped 7 bases and J dropped 12; count of bases not matched to a gene: 6. The CDR3 has 14 residues. The CDR3 reads CASMGLAGGTGQFF. CDR3 nucleotide sequence: TGTGCCAGCATGGGACTAGCGGGGGGGACAGGGCAGTTCTTC.

The chain has TRBV1 and TRBJ2-5; the table's D call, TRBD1, has no DNA check behind it. TRBV1 constitutes a pseudogene. The CDR3 sequence is 15 residues long. DNA for the CDR3: TGCACCAGCAGCCAGTCCCACAGGGGGGAAGAGACCCAGTACTTC. Its translation: CTSSQSHRGEETQYF.